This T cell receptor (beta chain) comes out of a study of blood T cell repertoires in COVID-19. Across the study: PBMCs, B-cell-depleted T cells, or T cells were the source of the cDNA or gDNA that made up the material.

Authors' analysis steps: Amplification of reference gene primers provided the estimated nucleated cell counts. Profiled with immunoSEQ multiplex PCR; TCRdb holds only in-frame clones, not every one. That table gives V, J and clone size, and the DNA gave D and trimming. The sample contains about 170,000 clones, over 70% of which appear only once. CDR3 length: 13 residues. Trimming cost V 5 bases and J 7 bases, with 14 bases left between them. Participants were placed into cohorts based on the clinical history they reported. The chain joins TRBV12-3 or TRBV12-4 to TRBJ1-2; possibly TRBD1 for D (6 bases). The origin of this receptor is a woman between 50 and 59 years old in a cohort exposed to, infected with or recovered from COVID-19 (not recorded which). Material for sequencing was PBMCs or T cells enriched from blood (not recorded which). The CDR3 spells CASSAGGGRGYTF. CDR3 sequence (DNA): TGTGCCAGCAGTGCTGGGGGGGGCCGTGGCTACACCTTC.